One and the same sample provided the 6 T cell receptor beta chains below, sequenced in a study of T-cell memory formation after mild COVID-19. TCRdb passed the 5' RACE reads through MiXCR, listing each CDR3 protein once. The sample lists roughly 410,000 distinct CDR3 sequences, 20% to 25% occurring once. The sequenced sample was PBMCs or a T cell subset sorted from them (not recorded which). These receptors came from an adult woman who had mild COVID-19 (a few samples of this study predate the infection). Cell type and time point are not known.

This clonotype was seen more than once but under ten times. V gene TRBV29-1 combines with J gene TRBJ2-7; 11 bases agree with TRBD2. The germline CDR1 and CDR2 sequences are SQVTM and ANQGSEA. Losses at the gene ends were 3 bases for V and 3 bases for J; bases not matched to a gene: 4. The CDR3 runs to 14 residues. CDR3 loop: CSVDGSGGDYEQYF. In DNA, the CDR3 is TGCAGCGTTGATGGTAGCGGGGGGGACTACGAGCAGTACTTC.

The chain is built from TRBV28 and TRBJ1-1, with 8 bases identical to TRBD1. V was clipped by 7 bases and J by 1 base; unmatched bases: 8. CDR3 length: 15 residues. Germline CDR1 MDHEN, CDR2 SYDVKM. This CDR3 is CASTWRTGRNTEAFF. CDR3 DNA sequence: TGTGCCAGCACTTGGAGGACAGGGCGGAACACTGAAGCTTTCTTT.

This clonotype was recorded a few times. As DNA, the CDR3 is TGTGCCAGCAGCTTGACATATGAAGCTTTCTTT. Residues: CASSLTYEAFF. V usage is TRBV11-2 and J usage is TRBJ1-1; D gene unclear. Per the germline V gene, CDR1 is SGHAT and CDR2 is FQNNGV. The CDR3 spans 11 residues. V lost 3 bases to trimming and J lost 7 bases, with 6 bases between them.

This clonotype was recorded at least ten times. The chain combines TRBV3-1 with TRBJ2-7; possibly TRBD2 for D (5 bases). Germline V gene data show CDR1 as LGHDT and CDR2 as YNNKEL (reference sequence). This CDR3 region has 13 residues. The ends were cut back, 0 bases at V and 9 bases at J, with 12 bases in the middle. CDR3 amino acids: CASSQDVEGRQYF. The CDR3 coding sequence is TGTGCCAGCAGCCAAGATGTAGAGGGAAGGCAGTACTTC.

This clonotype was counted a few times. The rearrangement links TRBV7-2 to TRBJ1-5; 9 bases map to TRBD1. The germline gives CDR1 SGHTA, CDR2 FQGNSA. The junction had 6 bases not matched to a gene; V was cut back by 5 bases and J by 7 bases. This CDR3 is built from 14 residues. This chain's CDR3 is CASSPRTGEQPQHF. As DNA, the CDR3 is TGTGCCAGCAGCCCACGGACAGGGGAACAGCCCCAGCATTTT.

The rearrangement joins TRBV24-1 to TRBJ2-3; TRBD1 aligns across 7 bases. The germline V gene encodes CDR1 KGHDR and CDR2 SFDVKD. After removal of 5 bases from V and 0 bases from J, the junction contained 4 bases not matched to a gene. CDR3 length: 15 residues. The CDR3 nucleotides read TGTGCCACCAGTGGGAGACAGGGTAGCACAGATACGCAGTATTTT. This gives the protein CATSGRQGSTDTQYF.